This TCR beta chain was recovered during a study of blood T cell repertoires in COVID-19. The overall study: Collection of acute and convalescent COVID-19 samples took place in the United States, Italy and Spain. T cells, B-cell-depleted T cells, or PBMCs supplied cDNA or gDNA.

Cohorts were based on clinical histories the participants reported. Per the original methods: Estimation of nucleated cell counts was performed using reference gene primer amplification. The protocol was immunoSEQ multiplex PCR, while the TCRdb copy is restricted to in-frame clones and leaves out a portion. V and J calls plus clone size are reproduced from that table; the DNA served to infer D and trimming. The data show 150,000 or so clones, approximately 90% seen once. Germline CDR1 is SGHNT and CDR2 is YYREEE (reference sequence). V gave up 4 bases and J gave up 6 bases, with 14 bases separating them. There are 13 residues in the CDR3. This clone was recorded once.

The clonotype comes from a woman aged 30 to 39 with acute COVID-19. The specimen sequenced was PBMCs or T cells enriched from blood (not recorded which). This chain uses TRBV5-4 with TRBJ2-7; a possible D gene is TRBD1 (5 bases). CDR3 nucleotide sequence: TGTGCCAGCAGCGTGAGGCCAGGGCTCGAGCAGTACTTC. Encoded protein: CASSVRPGLEQYF.